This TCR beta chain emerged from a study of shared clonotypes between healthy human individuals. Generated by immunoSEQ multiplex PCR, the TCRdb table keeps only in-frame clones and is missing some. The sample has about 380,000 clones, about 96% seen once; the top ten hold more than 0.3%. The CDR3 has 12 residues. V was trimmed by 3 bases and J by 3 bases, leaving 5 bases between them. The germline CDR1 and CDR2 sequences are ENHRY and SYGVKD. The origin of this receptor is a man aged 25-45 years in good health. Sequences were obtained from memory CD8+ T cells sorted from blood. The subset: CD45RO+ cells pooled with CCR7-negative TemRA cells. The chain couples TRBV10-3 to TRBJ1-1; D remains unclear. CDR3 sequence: CAISEGYTEAFF. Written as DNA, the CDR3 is TGTGCCATCAGTGAAGGGTACACTGAAGCTTTCTTT.